Below are 28 T cell receptor beta chains sequenced from a single sample in a study of control samples from healthy donors and cancer patients. Profiled with immunoSEQ multiplex PCR; TCRdb holds only in-frame clones, not every one. This repertoire shows around 100,000 clones, roughly 88% found once; its top ten account for 13% to 15%. The sequenced sample consisted of blood. The receptors come from a man aged 25-40 years in good health.

The chain links TRBV6-5 to TRBJ1-1; the D is unclear. With 2 bases removed from V and 1 base from J, the gap between germline ends came to 5 bases. There are 13 residues in the CDR3. The germline gives CDR1 MNHEY, CDR2 SVGAGI. CDR3 protein: CASSYGQNTEAFF. For the CDR3, the DNA is TGTGCCAGCAGTTACGGCCAGAACACTGAAGCTTTCTTT.

The rearrangement links TRBV5-4 to TRBJ2-1; 8 bases align to TRBD2. The CDR3 contains 13 residues. The junction had 1 base not matched to a gene; V was cut back by 2 bases and J by 6 bases. Germline CDR1 SGHNT, CDR2 YYREEE (reference sequence). CDR3 DNA sequence: TGTGCCAGCAGCTTTGCGGGAGGCAATGAGCAGTTCTTC. Protein product: CASSFAGGNEQFF.

This chain uses TRBV13 with TRBJ2-1; 7 bases align to TRBD2. With 3 bases clipped from V and 7 bases from J, the junction kept 12 bases outside the gene matches. This CDR3 contains 16 residues. CDR1 PRHDT and CDR2 FYEKMQ come from the germline V gene (reference sequence). CDR3 loop: CASSLALAEGRNEQFF. CDR3 nucleotides: TGTGCCAGCAGCTTGGCGCTAGCGGAGGGGAGGAATGAGCAGTTCTTC.

This clone was detected a few times. The chain has TRBV5-4 and TRBJ2-3; no firm D call. The CDR3 loop spans 15 amino acids. Germline V CDR1 and CDR2: SGHNT, YYREEE (reference sequence). V was shortened by 2 bases and J by 0 bases, with 10 bases between the two germline ends. The CDR3 sequence is CASSFRPDSTDTQYF. The CDR3 DNA reads as TGTGCCAGCAGCTTTCGGCCAGATAGCACAGATACGCAGTATTTT. The full variable domain, completed using reference TRBV5-4 and TRBJ2-3, is ETGVTQSPTHLIKTRGQQVTLRCSSQSGHNTVSWYQQALGQGPQFIFQYYREEENGRGNFPPRFSGLQFPNYSSELNVNALELDDSALYLCASSFRPDSTDTQYFGPGTRLTVL.

Worth noting for this clone: Germline is not matched at one junction end, which may reflect a read error. The chain combines TRBV18 with TRBJ1-5; no clear D. Germline CDR1 and CDR2: KGHSH and LQKENI. The CDR3 has 14 amino acids. In nucleotides, the CDR3 is TGTGCCAGCTCACCATCCGGGAGCACTCAGCCCCAGCATTTT. Translating it yields CASSPSGSTQPQHF.

This rearrangement joins TRBV28 to TRBJ1-4; D remains unclear. Germline values: CDR1 MDHEN, CDR2 SYDVKM. Trimming left V 3 bases short and J 5 bases short, with 7 bases between. The CDR3 totals 13 residues. The DNA for the CDR3 is TGTGCCAGCAGTTTTGGCTTCAATGAAAAACTGTTTTTT. Protein sequence: CASSFGFNEKLFF.

This clone was seen more than once but under ten times. J is TRBJ1-2 and V is TRBV25-1; TRBD1 agrees at 7 bases. The CDR3 extends over 15 amino acids. The germline V gene encodes CDR1 MGHDK and CDR2 SYGVNS. V shed 6 bases, J shed 3 bases, and the junction held 10 bases outside the gene matches. The CDR3 bases are TGTGCCAGCAGCCTTGGGACAGCCCCCTACTATGGCTACACCTTC. As protein: CASSLGTAPYYGYTF.

This rearrangement joins TRBV7-9 to TRBJ1-2; TRBD1 might be the D (5 bases). Germline V gene sequence: CDR1 SEHNR, CDR2 FQNEAQ (reference sequence). This CDR3 contains 16 residues. V lost 0 bases and J 8 bases, leaving 19 bases between the germline ends. CDR3 region: CASSLARVLGPGGYTF. The CDR3 DNA reads as TGTGCCAGCAGCTTAGCCAGGGTCTTAGGACCGGGAGGCTACACCTTC.

This chain joins TRBV29-1 and TRBJ2-5; D is undetermined. This CDR3 comprises 15 residues. With 2 bases removed from V and 4 bases from J, the gap between germline ends came to 17 bases. The germline gives CDR1 SQVTM, CDR2 ANQGSEA. For the CDR3, the DNA is TGCAGCGTTGAAATGATCGCCGGCCCGGGAGAGACCCAGTACTTC. Its protein product is CSVEMIAGPGETQYF.

This rearrangement joins TRBV10-3 to TRBJ1-2, with D possibly matching TRBD1 (6 bases). CDR3 size: 15 residues. The V end lost 3 bases, the J end lost 0 bases, and 11 bases lay between the germline ends. CDR1 is ENHRY, CDR2 SYGVKD, per germline. This CDR3 is CAISDRGGSNYGYTF. The CDR3 region has the DNA TGTGCCATCAGTGATAGGGGGGGATCTAACTATGGCTACACCTTC.

The chain links TRBV9 to TRBJ2-5, with D perhaps matching TRBD2 (6 bases). The ends were cut back, 3 bases at V and 2 bases at J, with 14 bases in the middle. The length of the CDR3 is 15 residues. Germline CDR1 SGDLS, CDR2 YYNGEE. In DNA, the CDR3 is TGTGCCAGCAGCGCCTATCTAGGAGGGCAAGAGACCCAGTACTTC. This encodes CASSAYLGGQETQYF.

The chain carries TRBV5-5 and TRBJ2-7; D call uncertain. Germline assignment: CDR1 SGHKS and CDR2 YYEKEE (reference sequence). The CDR3 runs to 13 residues. Deletions cut 0 bases from V and 4 bases from J, with 8 bases between. The CDR3 region is CASSLAAGYEQYF. CDR3 sequence (DNA): TGTGCCAGCAGCTTGGCGGCAGGATACGAGCAGTACTTC.

The chain recombines TRBV6-1 with TRBJ1-2, with D possibly matching TRBD1 (6 bases). CDR1 and CDR2 from the germline V gene are MNHNS and SASEGT. CDR3 length equals 14 residues. V lost 3 bases and J 7 bases, leaving 15 bases between the germline ends. The CDR3 is CASSDPTGTGGYTF. DNA of the CDR3: TGTGCCAGCAGTGACCCCACAGGGACTGGTGGCTACACCTTC.

The chain couples TRBV19 to TRBJ2-7, with D perhaps matching TRBD1 (6 bases). From germline, CDR1 is LNHDA and CDR2 SQIVND (reference sequence). V dropped 5 bases and J dropped 5 bases, with 13 bases sitting between them. There are 13 residues in the CDR3. The CDR3 bases are TGTGCCAGTAGTCATACAGGGTCCCACGAGCAGTACTTC. This sequence encodes CASSHTGSHEQYF.

This sequence joins TRBV5-1 and TRBJ2-7, with 7 bases aligning to TRBD2. Germline lookup yields CDR1 SGHRS and CDR2 YFSETQ. There are 16 residues in the CDR3. V shed 0 bases and J 2 bases; nucleotides not matched to a gene: 8. CDR3 in amino acids: CASSLATLAEAYEQYF. CDR3 coding DNA: TGCGCCAGCAGCTTGGCCACGCTAGCGGAAGCCTACGAGCAGTACTTC.

The chain employs TRBV12-3 or TRBV12-4 and TRBJ1-1, with D possibly matching TRBD1 (5 bases). The CDR3 covers 12 residues. Trimming removed 3 bases from V and 5 bases from J, with 7 bases in between. CDR3 sequence reads: CASSLRGTEAFF. The CDR3 DNA reads TGTGCCAGCAGTTTGCGGGGGACTGAAGCTTTCTTT.

The V gene is TRBV5-1, the J gene TRBJ2-3; the D is unclear. Per the germline V gene, CDR1 is SGHRS and CDR2 is YFSETQ. V was clipped by 0 bases and J by 3 bases, with 8 bases between them. The CDR3 length is 14 residues. The CDR3 region has the DNA TGCGCCAGCAGCTTGGCCTTGGGGACAGATACGCAGTATTTT. Protein: CASSLALGTDTQYF.

The chain combines TRBV4-2 with TRBJ1-2; unclear D gene. V was pared by 3 bases and J by 2 bases, with 13 bases between. The germline V gene encodes CDR1 LGHNA and CDR2 YNFKEQ. CDR3 length: 15 amino acids. The CDR3 DNA sequence: TGTGCCAGCAGCCAGGGCCCGGGCAGCAACTATGGCTACACCTTC. Protein sequence: CASSQGPGSNYGYTF.

The rearrangement links TRBV15 to TRBJ1-2; D might be TRBD1 (5 bases). The germline V gene encodes CDR1 LNHNV and CDR2 YYDKDF (reference sequence). The CDR3 loop spans 15 amino acids. V lost 0 bases and J lost 7, with 15 bases in between. CDR3 protein: CATSRDYLGAGGYTF. DNA for the CDR3: TGTGCCACCAGCAGAGACTATTTAGGGGCCGGTGGCTACACCTTC.

This chain joins TRBV28 and TRBJ2-5; D is uncertain. Germline loops: CDR1 MDHEN, CDR2 SYDVKM. The CDR3 is 18 amino acids. V shed 5 bases and J shed 0 bases, with 22 bases lying between them. The CDR3 nucleotides are TGTGCCAGCAGTCCCCCCCCAAAGGCCATCCGGAACCAAGAGACCCAGTACTTC. Translated: CASSPPPKAIRNQETQYF.

The V gene is TRBV10-3, the J gene TRBJ1-2; the D gene is possibly TRBD1 (5 bases). In germline, CDR1 is ENHRY, CDR2 SYGVKD. V shed 6 bases and J shed 3 bases, with 17 bases lying between them. The CDR3 runs 15 residues. CDR3 sequence reads: CAISPHGADYYGYTF. The CDR3 DNA reads as TGTGCCATCAGCCCCCATGGGGCAGACTACTATGGCTACACCTTC.

The V call is TRBV5-1, the J call TRBJ2-3; 12 nucleotides agree with TRBD2. Germline assignment: CDR1 SGHRS and CDR2 YFSETQ. After removal of 0 bases from V and 5 bases from J, the junction contained 7 bases not matched to a gene. The CDR3 loop spans 17 amino acids. The CDR3 DNA follows: TGCGCCAGCAGCTTGGGCCTTCTAGCGGGAGGGGAAGATACGCAGTATTTT. Encoded protein: CASSLGLLAGGEDTQYF.

V usage is TRBV7-2 and J usage is TRBJ2-3; 10 positions agree with TRBD2. The germline V gene has CDR1 SGHTA and CDR2 FQGNSA. The ends lost 4 bases at V and 6 bases at J; junction bases unmatched: 16. This CDR3 comprises 18 residues. The CDR3 here is CASSWGGRSGRARDTQYF. CDR3 DNA: TGTGCCAGCAGCTGGGGAGGTAGGAGCGGGAGGGCCCGTGATACGCAGTATTTT.

The rearrangement links TRBV27 to TRBJ2-4; the D is unclear. V was pared by 4 bases and J by 1 base, with 17 bases between. Looked up from germline, CDR1 is MNHEY and CDR2 is SMNVEV (reference sequence). This CDR3 has 17 residues. CDR3 loop: CASSSAVGSPAKNIQYF. For the CDR3, the DNA is TGTGCCAGCAGTTCAGCCGTGGGGTCCCCCGCCAAAAACATTCAGTACTTC.

This CDR3 reads CASSRRQNTEAFF. In DNA form, the CDR3 reads TGTGCCAGCAGTCGTCGACAGAACACTGAAGCTTTCTTT. The V call is TRBV6-4, the J call TRBJ1-1, with D uncertain. The V gene's germline CDR1 is MRHNA and CDR2 SNTAGT. This CDR3 comprises 13 residues. V lost 5 bases, J lost 1 base, and 8 bases lay in between.

This clone is a singleton in its sample. The rearrangement joins TRBV28 to TRBJ2-7; perhaps D is TRBD1 or TRBD2 (6 bases each). From germline, CDR1 is MDHEN and CDR2 SYDVKM. The CDR3 has 16 residues. Deletions cut 8 bases from V and 5 bases from J, with 25 bases between. CDR3: CASPPSRRGSSHEQYF. Written as DNA, the CDR3 is TGTGCCAGCCCCCCCTCCCGGAGGGGGTCATCCCACGAGCAGTACTTC.

The genes are TRBV30 and TRBJ2-3; possibly TRBD2 for D (5 bases). The CDR3 length is 12 residues. The germline V and J ends were trimmed by 6 bases and 4 bases, with 11 bases remaining between them. Germline V gene sequence: CDR1 GTSNPN, CDR2 SVGIG (reference sequence). In nucleotides, the CDR3 is TGTGCCTGCAGAACGGAGGCAGATACGCAGTATTTT. It encodes CACRTEADTQYF.

The chain recombines TRBV6-5 with TRBJ2-7; 9 nucleotides align to TRBD2. The CDR3 totals 15 residues. J gave up 5 bases and V 2 bases, and 7 bases lay outside the gene matches. CDR1 is MNHEY and CDR2 is SVGAGI in the germline V gene. The CDR3 loop is CASSYLLAGNHEQYF. As DNA, the CDR3 is TGTGCCAGCAGTTACCTCCTAGCGGGAAATCACGAGCAGTACTTC.